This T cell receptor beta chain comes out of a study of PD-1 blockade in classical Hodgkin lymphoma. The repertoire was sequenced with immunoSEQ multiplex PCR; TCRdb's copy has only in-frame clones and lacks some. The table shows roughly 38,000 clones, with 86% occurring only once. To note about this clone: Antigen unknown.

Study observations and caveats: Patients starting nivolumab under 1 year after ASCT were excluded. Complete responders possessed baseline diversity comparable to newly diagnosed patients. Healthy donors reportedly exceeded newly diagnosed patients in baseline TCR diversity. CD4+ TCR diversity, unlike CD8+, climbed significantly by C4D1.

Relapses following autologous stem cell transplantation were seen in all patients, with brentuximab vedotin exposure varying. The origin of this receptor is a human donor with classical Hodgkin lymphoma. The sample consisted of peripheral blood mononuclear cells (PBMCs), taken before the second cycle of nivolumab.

The CDR3 reads CASSVRGQGAYNEQFF. In nucleotides, the CDR3 is TGTGCCAGCAGCGTAAGGGGACAGGGGGCCTACAATGAGCAGTTCTTC. The rearrangement uses TRBV9 and TRBJ2-1; TRBD1 aligns across 11 bases. The CDR3 length is 16 residues. Germline lookup yields CDR1 SGDLS and CDR2 YYNGEE. The trim removed 1 base at V and 2 bases at J, leaving 2 bases unmatched.